Following are 16 T cell receptor beta chains from one sample sequenced in a study of monozygotic twins with inflammatory bowel disease. Using the 5' RACE reads, TCRdb records one entry per CDR3 protein without DNA. The listing records approximately 140,000 distinct CDR3 sequences. The sequencing sample was made of blood. Receptors were obtained from a human donor with ulcerative colitis or Crohn's disease, or a healthy co-twin of an affected twin (not recorded which).

The chain recombines TRBV5-1 with TRBJ1-1; absent DNA, TCRdb's TRBD1 call cannot be checked. The V gene's germline CDR1 is SGHRS and CDR2 YFSETQ. The CDR3 spans 14 residues. The CDR3 loop is CASSGNRLNTEAFF.

This chain uses TRBV19 with TRBJ2-7; TCRdb lists TRBD1, though no DNA is available to test this call. This CDR3 comprises 15 residues. Germline CDR1 and CDR2: LNHDA and SQIVND (reference sequence). CDR3: CASSDPGERSYEQYF.

The chain joins TRBV5-1 to TRBJ1-1; the D call from TCRdb, TRBD1, cannot be confirmed without DNA. The CDR3 runs to 15 residues. Germline-derived CDR1 and CDR2 are SGHRS and YFSETQ. The CDR3 here is CASSSLPQGNTEAFF.

This chain uses TRBV5-1 with TRBJ1-5. The CDR3 is made up of 13 amino acids. Germline lookup yields CDR1 SGHRS and CDR2 YFSETQ. CDR3: CASSPDASQPQHF.

The V call is TRBV12-3 or TRBV12-4, the J call TRBJ2-7. The CDR3 length is 13 residues. This CDR3 is CASSFGLPYEQYF.

The chain combines TRBV19 with TRBJ1-5. The V gene's germline CDR1 is LNHDA and CDR2 SQIVND (reference sequence). The CDR3 has 16 amino acids. Here the CDR3 reads CASSIVRMISNQPQHF.

J is TRBJ1-1 and V is TRBV5-4; TCRdb gives TRBD1 as the D gene, but with no DNA this cannot be confirmed. CDR1 and CDR2 (germline): SGHNT, YYREEE (reference sequence). This CDR3 has 14 amino acids. The chain's CDR3 is CASSFPTGGKGAFF.

The chain joins TRBV4-3 to TRBJ2-1; TCRdb returns TRBD2, unconfirmable since there is no DNA. CDR1 is LGHNA and CDR2 is YSLEER in the germline V gene. The CDR3 is made up of 13 amino acids. CDR3 amino acids: CATRSLGDNEQFF.

The chain combines TRBV19 with TRBJ1-5. Germline CDR1 LNHDA, CDR2 SQIVND (reference sequence). There are 13 residues in the CDR3. The CDR3 loop is CASSIEGGQPQHF.

CDR3: CASSIIVSGSYYEQYF. V usage is TRBV19 and J usage is TRBJ2-7. This CDR3 spans 16 amino acids. Germline V gives CDR1 LNHDA, CDR2 SQIVND (reference sequence). Looking up the rest from reference TRBV19 and TRBJ2-7 gives the full variable domain: DGGITQSPKYLFRKEGQNVTLSCEQNLNHDAMYWYRQDPGQGLRLIYYSQIVNDFQKGDIAEGYSVSREKKESFPLTVTSAQKNPTAFYLCASSIIVSGSYYEQYFGPGTRLTVT.

The J gene is TRBJ1-5, the V gene TRBV5-1; the D gene TCRdb calls, TRBD1, cannot be checked with no DNA. This CDR3 is built from 15 residues. CDR1 SGHRS and CDR2 YFSETQ come from the germline V gene. The CDR3: CASRTGTGSNQPQHF.

The rearrangement uses TRBV7-9 and TRBJ1-6; TCRdb returns TRBD1, unconfirmable since there is no DNA. Germline assignment: CDR1 SEHNR and CDR2 FQNEAQ (reference sequence). The CDR3 consists of 15 residues. CDR3 sequence: CASRDRASYNSPLHF. Looking up the rest from reference TRBV7-9 and TRBJ1-6 gives the full variable domain: DTGVSQNPRHKITKRGQNVTFRCDPISEHNRLYWYRQTLGQGPEFLTYFQNEAQLEKSRLLSDRFSAERPKGSFSTLEIQRTEQGDSAMYLCASRDRASYNSPLHFGNGTRLTVT.

The chain has TRBV9 and TRBJ2-1; TCRdb lists TRBD1, though no DNA is available to test this call. CDR1 and CDR2 from the germline V gene are SGDLS and YYNGEE. The CDR3 totals 15 residues. This chain's CDR3 is CASSPQRQAYNEQFF.

The chain uses TRBV7-9 and TRBJ2-3. The CDR3 has 13 amino acids. Germline CDR1 is SEHNR and CDR2 is FQNEAQ (reference sequence). CDR3: CASSLSGTDTQYF.

The chain couples TRBV2 to TRBJ1-5. This CDR3 comprises 14 residues. Germline V gene data show CDR1 as SNHLY and CDR2 as FYNNEI. CDR3 loop: CASSQRTATQPQHF. Combining the CDR3 with reference TRBV2 and TRBJ1-5 gives the whole variable domain EPEVTQTPSHQVTQMGQEVILRCVPISNHLYFYWYRQILGQKVEFLVSFYNNEISEKSEIFDDQFSVERPDGSNFTLKIRSTKLEDSAMYFCASSQRTATQPQHFGDGTRLSIL.

The genes are TRBV27 and TRBJ1-5; without DNA, the TCRdb call of TRBD1 cannot be checked. CDR1 and CDR2 (germline): MNHEY, SMNVEV (reference sequence). The CDR3 covers 16 residues. The CDR3 protein is CASSLSAGAFRQPQHF.